The 15 T cell receptor beta chains below all came from one sample that was sequenced in a study of T cells in Graves' hyperthyroidism and ophthalmopathy. Amplification of TCR beta CDR3 regions was performed using RNA transcripts as template. HTBI primers were employed in a first-round RT-PCR of the TCR CDR3. TCRdb itself ran the multiplex PCR reads through MiXCR, one entry per CDR3 protein. The sample has 500,000 to 800,000 distinct CDR3 sequences; roughly 15% are singletons. Sequencing used blood. The receptors shown here come from a woman aged 45-65 years with Graves' ophthalmopathy.

This clonotype was detected ten times or more. The chain joins TRBV20-1 to TRBJ1-2; D ambiguous. Germline values: CDR1 DFQATT, CDR2 SNEGSKA (reference sequence). The CDR3 has 15 residues. V lost 1 base to trimming and J lost 4 bases, with 16 bases between them. The CDR3 loop reads CSARASIGIVYGYTF. CDR3 bases: TGCAGTGCTAGAGCCTCCATTGGGATAGTCTATGGCTACACCTTC.

In this sample, this clonotype turned up many times. V and J are TRBV7-3 and TRBJ2-1, with 11 bases identical to TRBD2. The CDR3 extends over 18 amino acids. In germline, CDR1 is SGHTA, CDR2 FQGTGA. Trimming took 2 bases from V and 0 from J; bases not matched to a gene: 6. CDR3 DNA: TGTGCCAGCAGCTTAGTTAGCGGGAGGGGGAGCTCCTACAATGAGCAGTTCTTC. It specifies CASSLVSGRGSSYNEQFF.

The V and J genes are TRBV20-1 and TRBJ1-4; 8 bases match TRBD1. V was pared by 0 bases and J by 7 bases, with 7 bases of the junction left unmatched. The CDR3 loop spans 15 amino acids. The germline gives CDR1 DFQATT, CDR2 SNEGSKA (reference sequence). In DNA, the CDR3 is TGCAGTGCTAGAGAACAGGGGGGACGTGTTGAAAAACTGTTTTTT. Its protein is CSAREQGGRVEKLFF.

Ten or more counts support this clonotype. The chain has TRBV7-2 and TRBJ2-7; 10 nucleotides match TRBD2. Germline V CDR1 and CDR2: SGHTA, FQGNSA. The CDR3 spans 16 residues. Trimming cost V 5 bases and J 7 bases; bases outside gene matches: 14. This chain's CDR3 is CASSGRASSGSREQYF. CDR3 coding DNA: TGTGCCAGCAGCGGAAGGGCTTCTAGCGGGAGTCGAGAGCAGTACTTC.

V is TRBV7-9 and J is TRBJ2-3, with D tentatively TRBD1 (6 bases). The length of the CDR3 is 15 residues. CDR1 and CDR2 (germline): SEHNR, FQNEAQ (reference sequence). Trimming shortened V by 6 bases and J by 0 bases, and 13 bases separated the two germline ends. CDR3 nucleotides: TGTGCCAGCAGATTTACAGGGAGAAGCACAGATACGCAGTATTTT. Its translation: CASRFTGRSTDTQYF.

This clonotype has at least ten counts. The chain links TRBV15 to TRBJ2-2; TRBD2 might be the D (6 bases). The CDR3 covers 17 residues. Trimming removed 3 bases at V and 0 bases at J, with 14 bases between. The germline gives CDR1 LNHNV, CDR2 YYDKDF (reference sequence). DNA for the CDR3: TGTGCCACCAGCAGGGAAATGGGACTGGCGAACACCGGGGAGCTGTTTTTT. It encodes CATSREMGLANTGELFF.

This clonotype occurred many times. This chain links TRBV5-4 with TRBJ2-7; 7 bases line up with TRBD2. In germline, CDR1 is SGHNT, CDR2 YYREEE (reference sequence). The CDR3 covers 15 residues. Losses at the gene ends were 2 bases for V and 4 bases for J; bases not matched to a gene: 9. The CDR3, as DNA: TGTGCCAGCAGCTTATCGCGGGAGTCTAGGTACGAGCAGTACTTC. This encodes CASSLSRESRYEQYF. The full variable domain, rest sourced from reference TRBV5-4 and TRBJ2-7, is ETGVTQSPTHLIKTRGQQVTLRCSSQSGHNTVSWYQQALGQGPQFIFQYYREEENGRGNFPPRFSGLQFPNYSSELNVNALELDDSALYLCASSLSRESRYEQYFGPGTRLTVT.

This clonotype has a count of ten or more. The chain employs TRBV28 and TRBJ2-7; 10 bases match TRBD2. CDR1 MDHEN and CDR2 SYDVKM come from the germline V gene. With V trimmed by 3 bases and J by 6 bases, 11 bases remained unmatched. This CDR3 spans 16 amino acids. The CDR3 sequence is CASSFGLAGDRGEQYF. CDR3 coding DNA: TGTGCCAGCAGTTTTGGGCTAGCGGGAGATCGCGGCGAGCAGTACTTC.

This clonotype was counted many times. The chain links TRBV3-1 to TRBJ1-2; 7 bases fit TRBD1. Germline trimming cut 2 bases from V and 4 bases from J; bases unmatched to any gene: 19. The CDR3 is 19 amino acids. CDR1 and CDR2 (germline): LGHDT, YNNKEL (reference sequence). DNA of the CDR3: TGTGCCAGCAGCCAATTGCCCCCAAGAGGGGGCACGGCTAGCTATGGCTACACCTTC. It specifies CASSQLPPRGGTASYGYTF.

The rearrangement links TRBV25-1 to TRBJ1-2; no firm D call. The ends were cut back, 5 bases at V and 6 bases at J, with 22 bases in the middle. The CDR3 contains 16 residues. Looked up from germline, CDR1 is MGHDK and CDR2 is SYGVNS. CDR3 protein: CASSHSSIGFHHGYTF. The DNA of the CDR3 is TGTGCCAGCAGTCACAGTTCCATAGGGTTTCACCATGGCTACACCTTC.

The chain carries TRBV12-5 and TRBJ1-1, with 11 positions matching TRBD1. V lost 7 bases and J lost 0; bases outside the gene matches: 7. Germline CDR1 reads LGHNT; CDR2 reads FRNRAP. CDR3 length equals 16 residues. This chain's CDR3 is CASDYRDRGLNTEAFF. In DNA, the CDR3 is TGTGCTAGTGATTACCGGGACAGGGGGTTGAACACTGAAGCTTTCTTT.

This clonotype has ten or more counts. The chain links TRBV2 to TRBJ2-5; D perhaps matches TRBD2 (6 bases). The CDR3 is 14 residues long. CDR1 SNHLY and CDR2 FYNNEI come from the germline V gene. The ends were cut back, 5 bases at V and 3 bases at J, with 13 bases in the middle. CDR3 coding DNA: TGTGCCAGCAGTCTAGCGACAGCCAAAGAGACCCAGTACTTC. Translated: CASSLATAKETQYF.

This clonotype was counted a few times. This rearrangement joins TRBV12-3 or TRBV12-4 to TRBJ2-1, with a weak D call TRBD2 (5 bases). V gave up 3 bases and J gave up 7 bases, with 13 bases separating them. This CDR3 comprises 14 residues. The CDR3 spells CASSFLGEGNEQFF. Written as DNA, the CDR3 is TGTGCCAGCAGTTTTCTCGGGGAAGGGAATGAGCAGTTCTTC.

This clonotype was counted many times. V is TRBV7-9 and J is TRBJ2-6, with D uncertain. With 6 bases removed from V and 0 bases from J, the gap between germline ends came to 9 bases. There are 15 residues in the CDR3. Per germline, CDR1 SEHNR and CDR2 FQNEAQ (reference sequence). In DNA form, the CDR3 reads TGTGCCAGCAGAGACACGGACTCTGGGGCCAACGTCCTGACTTTC. Residues: CASRDTDSGANVLTF. The complete variable domain, with remaining parts taken from reference TRBV7-9 and TRBJ2-6, reads DTGVSQNPRHKITKRGQNVTFRCDPISEHNRLYWYRQTLGQGPEFLTYFQNEAQLEKSRLLSDRFSAERPKGSFSTLEIQRTEQGDSAMYLCASRDTDSGANVLTFGAGSRLTVL.

The rearrangement joins TRBV28 to TRBJ2-1; tentatively, D is TRBD1 or TRBD2 (6 bases each). The germline V gene has CDR1 MDHEN and CDR2 SYDVKM. The CDR3 contains 15 residues. The germline V and J ends were trimmed by 6 bases and 4 bases, with 16 bases remaining between them. CDR3 DNA: TGTGCCAGCAGATGGGGGCCTAGCGCTTACAATGAGCAGTTCTTC. Translating it yields CASRWGPSAYNEQFF.